Described below is a single TCR beta chain sequence and its context. Its antigen is undetermined. Using RNA transcripts as the source, TCR beta CDR3 regions were amplified. The TCR CDR3 first-round RT-PCR relied on the HTBI primer set. TCRdb processed the multiplex PCR reads anew with MiXCR; each CDR3 protein has one entry. The sample lists fewer than 900,000 distinct CDR3 sequences; 18% were seen once. This record comes from a study of T cells in Graves' hyperthyroidism and ophthalmopathy. The V and J ends lost 6 bases and 1 base respectively, with 11 bases between them. The CDR3 has 14 amino acids. CDR1 is MNHNS, CDR2 SASEGT, per germline. Findings of the study overall: Blood also carried most thyroid clonotypes expanded above 0.001. Separation of ophthalmopathy from stable hyperthyroidism was achieved by a 13 V-J model.

Patients were aged 18 to 65, had disease duration under 2 months, and had newly diagnosed hyperthyroidism. Sequencing was done on a sample of blood. The chain is built from TRBV6-1 and TRBJ2-3; D gene uncertain. The receptor's source is a woman aged 45 to 65 with Graves' hyperthyroidism that later progressed to Graves' ophthalmopathy. CDR3 sequence reads: CASRTTQGTDTQYF. The CDR3 nucleotides are TGTGCCAGCAGAACCACCCAGGGCACAGATACGCAGTATTTT.